This TCR beta chain was sequenced for a study of lymphopenia after photon versus proton radiotherapy. Study-wide results and caveats: After the lymphocyte nadir, photon-treated repertoires showed oligoclonal expansion, especially of CD8+ Temra cells. Better survival with proton therapy was suggested as possible, not demonstrated.

Produced via immunoSEQ multiplex PCR; TCRdb's table is partial and in-frame only. The table shows 25,000 to 30,000 clones, with 90% occurring only once. This CDR3 contains 18 residues. The germline V and J ends were trimmed by 1 base and 0 bases, with 18 bases remaining between them. Germline V gives CDR1 SGHTA, CDR2 FQGNSA. As for this clone: Its specificity is not known.

This clonotype was obtained from a woman aged 45 to 65 with cholangiocarcinoma. The source was peripheral blood, collected from a patient treated with photon-based radiotherapy. V and J are TRBV7-2 and TRBJ1-2; D remains unclear. For the CDR3, the DNA is TGTGCCAGCAGCTTAGGGGGTTGGAGGGAGGACTCTAACTATGGCTACACCTTC. It translates to CASSLGGWREDSNYGYTF.